What follows describes a single T cell receptor (beta chain). 0.5 to 1 ug RNA was reverse transcribed with random hexamers. TCRdb re-analysed the immunoSEQ multiplex PCR reads in MiXCR, keeping a single row per CDR3 protein. The table records 95,000 to 150,000 distinct CDR3 sequences, about 93% of them present only once. The data derive from a study of CD8 T cells in Susac syndrome. Sequencing was done on a sample of CD8+ T cells from PBMCs. This TCR came from a human donor with Susac syndrome.

CDR3 nucleotide sequence: TGTGCCAGCAGCTTAGCGACGGGGGGAGCGAGCACTGAAGCTTTCTTT. It translates to CASSLATGGASTEAFF. V is TRBV7-2 and J is TRBJ1-1; D is perhaps TRBD1 (5 bases). V dropped 0 bases and J dropped 4 bases, with 15 bases sitting between them. Germline V CDR1 and CDR2: SGHTA, FQGNSA. This CDR3 has 16 amino acids.